Shown below are 25 T cell receptor beta chains from a single sample sequenced in a study of blood T cells in healthy people across ages. A second roughly 6 to 11 cycle PCR used barcoded and J-beta primers. Using its own MiXCR run on the 5' RACE reads, TCRdb lists one record per CDR3 protein. The sample contains fewer than 1,000,000 distinct CDR3 sequences, around two fifths of which appear only once. The source material was blood. The receptors stem from a man in his sixties in good health.

The genes are TRBV20-1 and TRBJ2-5, with 8 bases that match TRBD1. V trimming: 2 bases; J trimming: 5 bases; junction bases outside the gene matches: 4. In germline, CDR1 is DFQATT, CDR2 SNEGSKA (reference sequence). The CDR3 length is 13 residues. CDR3 DNA: TGCAGTGCTAGACTGCAGGGGGCTGAGACCCAGTACTTC. It yields the protein CSARLQGAETQYF.

This clonotype was found a few times. This rearrangement joins TRBV6-2 or TRBV6-3 to TRBJ2-5, with 7 bases matching TRBD1. The germline gives CDR1 MNHEY, CDR2 SVGEGT. This CDR3 region has 13 residues. V gave up 6 bases and J gave up 5 bases; unmatched junction bases: 6. For the CDR3, the DNA is TGTGCCAGCAGGCCGACAGGGACGGAGACCCAGTACTTC. It specifies CASRPTGTETQYF.

V gene TRBV20-1 combines with J gene TRBJ2-3; 14 bases map to TRBD2. Germline assignment: CDR1 DFQATT and CDR2 SNEGSKA (reference sequence). The V and J ends lost 4 bases and 8 bases, in that order; junction bases with no gene match: 11. The CDR3 consists of 16 residues. In DNA, the CDR3 is TGCAGTGCTATGACTAGCGGGGGGGCCACCCGAGGTACGCAGTATTTT. Encoded protein: CSAMTSGGATRGTQYF.

The chain carries TRBV4-1 and TRBJ2-1; a weak D match, TRBD1 (5 bases). CDR1 is MGHRA, CDR2 YSYEKL, per germline. V was shortened by 9 bases and J by 0 bases, with 12 bases between the two germline ends. The CDR3 covers 14 residues. CDR3 sequence: CASRQSLSYNEQFF. DNA for the CDR3: TGCGCCAGTCGACAGAGCCTCTCCTACAATGAGCAGTTCTTC.

V gene TRBV5-6 combines with J gene TRBJ2-6; 11 bases are shared with TRBD1. V lost 3 bases to trimming and J lost 1 base; unmatched junction nucleotides: 15. Per the germline V gene, CDR1 is SGHDT and CDR2 is YYEEEE. CDR3 length: 21 amino acids. The CDR3 nucleotides are TGTGCCAGCAGCTCCACACTTCGCGGACAGGGGGCTAAATCTGGGGCCAACGTCCTGACTTTC. Encoded protein: CASSSTLRGQGAKSGANVLTF. The full variable domain, in which reference TRBV5-6 and TRBJ2-6 provide the parts outside the CDR3, is DAGVTQSPTHLIKTRGQQVTLRCSPKSGHDTVSWYQQALGQGPQFIFQYYEEEERQRGNFPDRFSGHQFPNYSSELNVNALLLGDSALYLCASSSTLRGQGAKSGANVLTFGAGSRLTVL.

This clonotype was counted only a few times. The J gene is TRBJ2-1, the V gene TRBV6-5; a weak D match, TRBD1 (5 bases). In germline, CDR1 is MNHEY, CDR2 SVGAGI. The ends were cut back, 2 bases at V and 2 bases at J, with 7 bases in the middle. The CDR3 covers 14 residues. CDR3 in amino acids: CASSYKGPYNEQFF. The CDR3 coding sequence is TGTGCCAGCAGTTACAAGGGGCCCTACAATGAGCAGTTCTTC.

This clonotype was observed a single time. The CDR3 DNA sequence: TGCGCCAGCAGCCAAGCATTAACTAGCACAGATACGCAGTATTTT. It translates to CASSQALTSTDTQYF. The V and J genes are TRBV4-3 and TRBJ2-3; D is unresolved. Trimming pared 1 base from V and 0 bases from J, leaving 8 bases between. Per germline, CDR1 LGHNA and CDR2 YSLEER. This CDR3 region has 15 residues.

The rearrangement joins TRBV4-3 to TRBJ1-4; D remains ambiguous. This CDR3 is built from 12 residues. Germline V lookup: CDR1 LGHNA, CDR2 YSLEER. With 1 base removed from V and 14 bases from J, the gap between germline ends came to 11 bases. CDR3 loop: CASSQVFGRLFF. In DNA, the CDR3 is TGCGCCAGCAGCCAAGTGTTTGGAAGGCTGTTTTTT.

The chain employs TRBV28 and TRBJ2-7; D may be TRBD1 (7 bases). V lost 6 bases and J 3 bases, leaving 18 bases between the germline ends. Germline V gene data show CDR1 as MDHEN and CDR2 as SYDVKM. This CDR3 is built from 15 residues. The CDR3: CASRQGGSAYYEQYF. CDR3 DNA: TGTGCCAGCAGGCAGGGGGGCAGTGCATACTACGAGCAGTACTTC. Combining the CDR3 with reference TRBV28 and TRBJ2-7 gives the whole variable domain DVKVTQSSRYLVKRTGEKVFLECVQDMDHENMFWYRQDPGLGLRLIYFSYDVKMKEKGDIPEGYSVSREKKERFSLILESASTNQTSMYLCASRQGGSAYYEQYFGPGTRLTVT.

This clonotype was counted between two and nine times. The chain carries TRBV7-2 and TRBJ2-3, with TRBD1 matching 7 bases. Trimming cost V 2 bases and J 0 bases; bases outside gene matches: 5. The CDR3 consists of 16 residues. Germline V gene data show CDR1 as SGHTA and CDR2 as FQGNSA. For the CDR3, the DNA is TGTGCCAGCAGCTTATCAAGGACAGGTAGCACAGATACGCAGTATTTT. It yields the protein CASSLSRTGSTDTQYF.

As for this clonotype: At one of its ends the junction is not consistent with the germline gene, which may arise from a read error. CDR3 region: CASSSLAGAGATKYF. The CDR3 nucleotides are TGTGCCAGCAGCTCCTTAGCGGGGGCGGGTGCGACCAAGTACTTC. The chain is built from TRBV7-2 and TRBJ2-5, with 9 bases fitting TRBD2. CDR1 and CDR2 (germline): SGHTA, FQGNSA. This CDR3 is built from 15 residues.

This clonotype was found a few times. The rearrangement joins TRBV10-3 to TRBJ2-6, with 8 bases lining up with TRBD1. The V gene end was trimmed by 5 bases and the J gene end by 2 bases; junction bases not matched to a gene: 2. CDR3 length: 15 residues. Germline V gene lookup returns CDR1 ENHRY and CDR2 SYGVKD. Here the CDR3 DNA reads TGTGCCATCAGTTCGGACAGGGCTGGGGCCAACGTCCTGACTTTC. As protein: CAISSDRAGANVLTF.

This chain connects TRBV20-1 to TRBJ1-5; no reliable D call. V dropped 4 bases and J dropped 3 bases, with 16 bases sitting between them. Germline assignment: CDR1 DFQATT and CDR2 SNEGSKA (reference sequence). The CDR3 contains 15 residues. CDR3 protein: CSATGRALYNQPQHF. DNA of the CDR3: TGCAGTGCTACTGGGAGGGCCCTGTACAATCAGCCCCAGCATTTT.

This clonotype appeared many times. The chain links TRBV5-1 to TRBJ2-5; D not resolved. Trimming pared 7 bases from V and 5 bases from J, leaving 12 bases between. The CDR3 covers 12 residues. Looked up from germline, CDR1 is SGHRS and CDR2 is YFSETQ. Here the CDR3 DNA reads TGCGCCAGCGGACGGACCGGGGAGACCCAGTACTTC. Protein product: CASGRTGETQYF.

This clonotype was counted many times. For the CDR3, the DNA is TGTGCCAGCAGTTCGGGAGACAGGGTTTACGAGCAGTACTTC. This encodes CASSSGDRVYEQYF. The V and J genes are TRBV7-2 and TRBJ2-7; D may be TRBD1 (7 bases). The germline V gene encodes CDR1 SGHTA and CDR2 FQGNSA. Trimming took 6 bases from V and 4 from J, leaving 16 bases between them. CDR3 length: 14 residues.

This sequence joins TRBV5-6 and TRBJ1-4, with 7 bases matching TRBD1. The CDR3 totals 16 residues. V trimming: 3 bases; J trimming: 2 bases; junction bases outside the gene matches: 7. Germline V gives CDR1 SGHDT, CDR2 YYEEEE. The CDR3 DNA reads TGTGCCAGCAGCTGGAAACCGGGACAGACTAATGAAAAACTGTTTTTT. It specifies CASSWKPGQTNEKLFF.

Concerning this clonotype: It may be a read error: a sequence one base away is much more abundant. V is TRBV13 and J is TRBJ2-4; TRBD1 matches at 8 bases. The end of the DNA fits TRBJ2-7 better, so the J call may be wrong. CDR3 length equals 15 residues. CDR1 is PRHDT, CDR2 FYEKMQ, per germline (reference sequence). CDR3 protein: CASSFGQGEDYEQYF. The DNA for the CDR3 is TGTGCCAGCAGCTTCGGACAGGGAGAGGATTACGAGCAGTACTTC.

The chain has TRBV12-5 and TRBJ2-3; 7 positions match TRBD2. CDR1 and CDR2 from the germline V gene are LGHNT and FRNRAP. This CDR3 is 12 amino acids long. Trimming removed 10 bases from V and 2 bases from J; junction bases left unmatched: 3. In nucleotides, the CDR3 is TGTGCTACCGGGGGGATCACAGATACGCAGTATTTT. Translation gives CATGGITDTQYF.

To note about this clonotype: A much larger clone differs by one base, so this may be a read error. The J gene is TRBJ2-7, the V gene TRBV27; perhaps TRBD1 as D (6 bases). V gave up 5 bases and J gave up 5 bases, with 19 bases separating them. In germline, CDR1 is MNHEY, CDR2 SMNVEV (reference sequence). The CDR3 contains 15 residues. The CDR3 region has the DNA TGTGCCAGCAGTCCCCAACAGGGAGTAGGAAACGAGCAGTACTTC. As protein: CASSPQQGVGNEQYF.

This clonotype occurred once. The rearrangement uses TRBV7-3 and TRBJ2-5, with 8 bases identical to TRBD2. This CDR3 is 15 amino acids long. Germline V CDR1 and CDR2: SGHTA, FQGTGA. V trimming: 6 bases; J trimming: 2 bases; junction bases outside the gene matches: 8. CDR3 amino acids: CASSWSGGRQETQYF. CDR3 nucleotide sequence: TGTGCCAGCAGTTGGAGCGGGGGCCGACAAGAGACCCAGTACTTC.

This chain connects TRBV28 to TRBJ1-2; a weak D match, TRBD1 (5 bases). V shed 5 bases and J shed 8 bases, with 12 bases lying between them. CDR3 length: 12 residues. Per germline, CDR1 MDHEN and CDR2 SYDVKM. CDR3 DNA: TGTGCCAGCAGTGGGACGGAGATAGGCTACACCTTC. The encoded protein is CASSGTEIGYTF.

Only a few counts were recorded for this clonotype. CDR3 protein: CASSERTAGANVLTF. The CDR3 bases are TGTGCCAGCAGCGAGAGGACAGCTGGGGCCAACGTCCTGACTTTC. The J gene is TRBJ2-6, the V gene TRBV7-2, with D maybe TRBD1 (6 bases). Trimming removed 5 bases from V and 2 bases from J, with 10 bases in between. CDR3 length equals 15 residues. Germline CDR1 reads SGHTA; CDR2 reads FQGNSA.

This clonotype appeared a few times. The rearrangement uses TRBV7-9 and TRBJ1-6; 7 nucleotides match TRBD1. The V gene's germline CDR1 is SEHNR and CDR2 FQNEAQ (reference sequence). Trimming at V came to 1 base and at J to 6 bases, leaving 3 bases not matched to a gene. The CDR3 consists of 15 residues. The CDR3 sequence: CASSLVGGVNSPLHF. In nucleotides, the CDR3 is TGTGCCAGCAGCTTAGTAGGGGGCGTTAATTCACCCCTCCACTTT.

The chain combines TRBV6-2 or TRBV6-3 with TRBJ2-3, with a possible D match to TRBD1 (7 bases). The CDR3 is 18 residues long. In germline, CDR1 is MNHEY, CDR2 SVGEGT. V lost 4 bases and J lost 5, with 25 bases in between. In DNA form, the CDR3 reads TGTGCCAGCAGTTTGTCCCTCGGAGGGGGCCGGCTTAGAGATACGCAGTATTTT. It yields the protein CASSLSLGGGRLRDTQYF.

V and J are TRBV6-5 and TRBJ2-7; 12 bases are a match to TRBD2. The better agreement between TRBJ2-5 and the DNA end casts doubt on the J call. The germline CDR1 and CDR2 sequences are MNHEY and SVGAGI. The CDR3 loop spans 15 amino acids. The CDR3 DNA follows: TGTGCCAGCAAGATACTAGCGGGGGGTAAAGAGACCCAGTACTTC. Its protein is CASKILAGGKETQYF.